The sequence of this T cell receptor (beta chain) was determined in a study of cytomegalovirus exposure and HLA in healthy donors. TCRdb's table, derived via immunoSEQ multiplex PCR, lists solely in-frame clones and lacks some. The table lists roughly 150,000 clones, 65% to 90% of them singletons, with around 2% in the top ten. While the first cohort had several hundred subjects, the donors belonged to the separate validation cohort of about 130 subjects. The source is a woman aged 18-29 years in good health and CMV-seronegative. The material sequenced was PBMCs.

The CDR3 sequence: CASSPLGAGLPLSSGANVLTF. For the CDR3, the DNA is TGCGCCAGCAGCCCCTTGGGCGCGGGGCTCCCACTTAGCTCTGGGGCCAACGTCCTGACTTTC. V and J are TRBV5-1 and TRBJ2-6, with D possibly TRBD2 on 6 matching bases. The CDR3 sequence is 21 residues long. CDR1 is SGHRS and CDR2 is YFSETQ in the germline V gene. The V end was cut by 4 bases, the J end by 0 bases, with 26 bases between.